This T cell receptor (beta chain) was obtained from a study of shared clonotypes between healthy human individuals. CDR1 and CDR2 from the germline V gene are WNHNN and SYGVQD (reference sequence). This CDR3 comprises 17 residues. V was pared by 2 bases and J by 1 base, with 8 bases of the junction left unmatched. Donors were healthy HIV-negative adults without recent acute infections or vaccinations. A note on this clone: Its antigen is still unknown.

On sorted subsets, replicate PCRs used roughly 190 ng DNA, or about 30,000 T cell genomes. Using immunoSEQ multiplex PCR, the repertoire was profiled, and TCRdb retains in-frame clones only, with some absent. The sample holds about 1.5 million clones, around 97% seen once. General study points: Only blood was sampled; tissue repertoires likely differ. Clonotypes not shared had lower generation probabilities than those common to all four donors.

Sequenced sample: naive CD4+ T cells sorted from blood. Subset defined: CD45RA+ positively selected. This chain links TRBV10-1 with TRBJ2-3; 8 bases are shared with TRBD1. The sequence came from a young man in good health. The CDR3 loop reads CASSEQYRGDGTDTQYF. The CDR3, as DNA: TGCGCCAGCAGTGAGCAGTACAGGGGGGACGGCACAGATACGCAGTATTTT.